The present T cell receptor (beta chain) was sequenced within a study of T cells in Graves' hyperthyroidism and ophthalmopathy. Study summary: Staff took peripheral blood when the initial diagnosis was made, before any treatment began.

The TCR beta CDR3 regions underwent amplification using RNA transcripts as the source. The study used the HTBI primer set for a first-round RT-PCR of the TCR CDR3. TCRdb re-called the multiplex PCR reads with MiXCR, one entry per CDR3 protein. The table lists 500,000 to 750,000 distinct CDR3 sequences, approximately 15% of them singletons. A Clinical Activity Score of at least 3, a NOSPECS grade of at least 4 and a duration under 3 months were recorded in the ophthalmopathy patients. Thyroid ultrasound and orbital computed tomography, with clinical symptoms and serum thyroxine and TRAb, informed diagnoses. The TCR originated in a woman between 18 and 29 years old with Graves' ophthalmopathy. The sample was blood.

Written as DNA, the CDR3 is TGTGCCAGCAGGCTAGTACTAGCGGGGCATCCGGAGCAGTTCTTC. Its protein product is CASRLVLAGHPEQFF. The rearrangement joins TRBV6-2 or TRBV6-3 to TRBJ2-1; 10 bases align to TRBD2. V lost 6 bases to trimming and J lost 10 bases; unmatched junction nucleotides: 12. The CDR3 sequence is 15 residues long. The germline gives CDR1 MNHEY, CDR2 SVGEGT.